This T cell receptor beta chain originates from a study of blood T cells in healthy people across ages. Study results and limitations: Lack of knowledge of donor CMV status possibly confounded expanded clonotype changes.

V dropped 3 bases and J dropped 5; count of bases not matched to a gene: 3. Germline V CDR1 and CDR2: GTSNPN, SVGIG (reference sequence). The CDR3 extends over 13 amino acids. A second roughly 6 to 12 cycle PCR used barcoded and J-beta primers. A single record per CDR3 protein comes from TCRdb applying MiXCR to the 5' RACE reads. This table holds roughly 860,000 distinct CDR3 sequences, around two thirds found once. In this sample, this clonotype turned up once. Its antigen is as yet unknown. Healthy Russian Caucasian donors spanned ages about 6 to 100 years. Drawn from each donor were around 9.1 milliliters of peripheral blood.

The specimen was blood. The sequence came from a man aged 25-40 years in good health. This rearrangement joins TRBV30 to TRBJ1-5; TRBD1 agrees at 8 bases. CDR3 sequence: CAWSKQGDQPQHF. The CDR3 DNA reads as TGTGCCTGGAGCAAACAGGGGGATCAGCCCCAGCATTTT.